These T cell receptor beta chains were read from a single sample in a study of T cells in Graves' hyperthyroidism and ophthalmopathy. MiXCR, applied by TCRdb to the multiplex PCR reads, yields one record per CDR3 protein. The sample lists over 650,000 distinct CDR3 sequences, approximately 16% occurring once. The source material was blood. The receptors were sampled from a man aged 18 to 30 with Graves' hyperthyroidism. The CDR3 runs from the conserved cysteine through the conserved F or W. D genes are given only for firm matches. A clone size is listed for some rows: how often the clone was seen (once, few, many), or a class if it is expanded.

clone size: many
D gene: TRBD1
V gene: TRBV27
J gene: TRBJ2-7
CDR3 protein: CASSLSGTGGYEQYF
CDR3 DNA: TGTGCCAGCAGTTTATCGGGGACAGGGGGCTACGAGCAGTACTTC

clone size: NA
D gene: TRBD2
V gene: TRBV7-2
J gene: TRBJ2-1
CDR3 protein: CASSFLLFPGLARNEQFF
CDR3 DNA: TGTGCCAGCAGCTTCTTGCTATTCCCCGGACTAGCACGGAATGAGCAGTTCTTC

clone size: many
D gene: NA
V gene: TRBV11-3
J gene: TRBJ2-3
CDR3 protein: CASSARGGTDTQYF
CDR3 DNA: TGTGCCAGCAGTGCAAGGGGCGGCACAGATACGCAGTATTTT

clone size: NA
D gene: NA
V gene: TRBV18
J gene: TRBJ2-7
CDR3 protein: CASSPPLGPYEQYF
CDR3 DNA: TGTGCCAGCTCACCACCGTTAGGGCCCTACGAGCAGTACTTC

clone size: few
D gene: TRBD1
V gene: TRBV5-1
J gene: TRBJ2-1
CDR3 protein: CASSPPGQAHNEQFF
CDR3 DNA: TGCGCCAGCAGCCCACCTGGACAGGCCCACAATGAGCAGTTCTTC

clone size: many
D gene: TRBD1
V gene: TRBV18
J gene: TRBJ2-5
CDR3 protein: CASSPEQGLWTQYF
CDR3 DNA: TGTGCCAGCTCACCAGAACAGGGGTTGTGGACCCAGTACTTC

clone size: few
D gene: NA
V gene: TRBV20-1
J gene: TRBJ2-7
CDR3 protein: CSAPARQLYEQYF
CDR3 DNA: TGCAGTGCCCCAGCGCGACAACTTTACGAGCAGTACTTC

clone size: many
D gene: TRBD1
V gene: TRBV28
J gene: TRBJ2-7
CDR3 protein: CASSLVGGGYEQYF
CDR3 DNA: TGTGCCAGCAGTTTAGTAGGGGGCGGCTACGAGCAGTACTTC

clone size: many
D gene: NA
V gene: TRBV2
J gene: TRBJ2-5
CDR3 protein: CASSELAQETQYF
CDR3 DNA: TGTGCCAGCAGTGAACTAGCTCAAGAGACCCAGTACTTC

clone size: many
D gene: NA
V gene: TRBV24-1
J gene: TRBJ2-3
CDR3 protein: CATSFSGLVGTDTQYF
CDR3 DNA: TGTGCCACCAGTTTTAGCGGCCTTGTTGGAACAGATACGCAGTATTTT